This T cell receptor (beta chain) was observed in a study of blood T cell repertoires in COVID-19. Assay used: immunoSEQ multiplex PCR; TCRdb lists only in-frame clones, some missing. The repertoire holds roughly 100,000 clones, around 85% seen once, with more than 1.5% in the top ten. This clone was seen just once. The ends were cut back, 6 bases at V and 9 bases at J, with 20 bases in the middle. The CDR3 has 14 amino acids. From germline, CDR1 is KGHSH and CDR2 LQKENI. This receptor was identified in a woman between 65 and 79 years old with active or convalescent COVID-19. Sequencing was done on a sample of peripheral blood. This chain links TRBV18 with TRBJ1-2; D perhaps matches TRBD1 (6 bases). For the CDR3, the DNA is TGTGCCAGCTCTCCTACATCAGGGGAAACGAGCTACACCTTC. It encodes CASSPTSGETSYTF.